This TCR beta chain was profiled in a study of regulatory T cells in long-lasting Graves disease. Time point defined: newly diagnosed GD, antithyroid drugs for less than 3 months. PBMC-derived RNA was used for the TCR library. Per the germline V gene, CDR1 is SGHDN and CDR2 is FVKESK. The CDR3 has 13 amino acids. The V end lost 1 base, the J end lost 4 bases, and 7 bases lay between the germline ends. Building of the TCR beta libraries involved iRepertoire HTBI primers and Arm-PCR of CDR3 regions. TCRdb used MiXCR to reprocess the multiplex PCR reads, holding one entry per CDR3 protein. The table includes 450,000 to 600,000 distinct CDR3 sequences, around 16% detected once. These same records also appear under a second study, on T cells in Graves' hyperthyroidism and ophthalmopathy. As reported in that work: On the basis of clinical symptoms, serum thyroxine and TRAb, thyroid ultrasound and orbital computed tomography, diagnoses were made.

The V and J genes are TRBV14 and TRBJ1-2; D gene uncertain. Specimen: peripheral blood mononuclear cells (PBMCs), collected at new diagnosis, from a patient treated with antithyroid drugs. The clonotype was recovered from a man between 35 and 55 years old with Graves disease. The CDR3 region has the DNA TGTGCCAGCAGCCAAGGATTCCCCTATGGCTACACCTTC. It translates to CASSQGFPYGYTF.